This T cell receptor beta chain derives from a study of human T cells and chemical hapten exposure. Each CDR3 protein gets one entry after TCRdb re-called the RACE reads with MiXCR. The data contain some 42,000 distinct CDR3 sequences, more than 8.5% of them singletons. With respect to this clonotype: Antigen unknown.

This sample's time point: patch test 2, 6 weeks after DPC sensitization. Specified treatment: therapeutic diphenylcyclopropenone sensitization with weekly scalp DPC. The CDR3 is made up of 12 amino acids. Germline CDR1 SNHLY, CDR2 FYNNEI. V gave up 4 bases and J gave up 4 bases, with 7 bases separating them. Overall study findings and caveats: Patch test score tracked positively with PT1 expanded TCR counts.

The chain is built from TRBV2 and TRBJ1-2; D unclear. This TCR was sampled from a woman in her 40s with alopecia areata. Some clones in this sample may be carry-over from other donors' samples. The input for sequencing was whole blood, taken in connection with sensitization to the hapten diphenylcyclopropenone (DPC). As DNA, the CDR3 is TGTGCCAGCAGTGGTGGGATCTATGGCTACACCTTC. This translates into CASSGGIYGYTF.